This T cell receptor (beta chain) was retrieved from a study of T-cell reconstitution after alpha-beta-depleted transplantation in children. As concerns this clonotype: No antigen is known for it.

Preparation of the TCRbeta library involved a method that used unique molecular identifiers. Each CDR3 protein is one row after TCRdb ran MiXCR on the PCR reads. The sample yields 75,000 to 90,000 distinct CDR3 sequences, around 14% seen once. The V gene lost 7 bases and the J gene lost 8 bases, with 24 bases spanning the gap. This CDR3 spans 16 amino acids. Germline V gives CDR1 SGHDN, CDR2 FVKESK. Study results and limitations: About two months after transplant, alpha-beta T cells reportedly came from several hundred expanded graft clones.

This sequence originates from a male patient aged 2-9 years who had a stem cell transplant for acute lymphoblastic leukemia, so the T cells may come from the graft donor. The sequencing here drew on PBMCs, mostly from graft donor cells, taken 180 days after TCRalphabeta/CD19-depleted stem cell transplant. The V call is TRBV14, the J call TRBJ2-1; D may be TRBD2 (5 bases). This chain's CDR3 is CASNPVPSLEYDEQFF. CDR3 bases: TGTGCCAGCAACCCCGTGCCTAGCCTCGAATACGATGAGCAGTTCTTC. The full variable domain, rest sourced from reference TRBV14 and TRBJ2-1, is EAGVTQFPSHSVIEKGQTVTLRCDPISGHDNLYWYRRVMGKEIKFLLHFVKESKQDESGMPNNRFLAERTGGTYSTLKVQPAELEDSGVYFCASNPVPSLEYDEQFFGPGTRLTVL.